Each of the 23 T cell receptor beta chains below was sequenced from the same sample in a study of CD8+CD57+ T cells in acquired aplastic anemia. For CDR3 and TCR beta VDJ profiling, genomic DNA was the template used. TCRdb redid the calling of the reads with MiXCR, one entry per CDR3 protein. The repertoire has more than 100,000 distinct CDR3 sequences, around 48% of them found once; the top ten carry about 2.7%. The source material was sorted CD4+, CD8+, or CD8+CD57+ T cells (not recorded which) from PBMCs. These receptors all come from a human donor in good health, serving as a control.

The rearrangement joins TRBV7-8 to TRBJ2-7, with D possibly TRBD2 on 7 matching bases. In germline, CDR1 is SGHVS, CDR2 FQNEAQ. The V end was cut by 7 bases, the J end by 4 bases, with 17 bases between. The CDR3 loop spans 14 amino acids. CDR3 amino acids: CASTPRGGAYEQYF. The DNA for the CDR3 is TGTGCCAGCACCCCTAGGGGGGGGGCTTACGAGCAGTACTTC.

Ten or more counts support this clonotype. V gene TRBV6-1 combines with J gene TRBJ2-3; D call uncertain. The germline gives CDR1 MNHNS, CDR2 SASEGT. Trimming removed 7 bases at V and 6 bases at J, with 14 bases between. This CDR3 comprises 13 residues. The CDR3 nucleotides read TGTGCCAGCAAGCTCTTCAACGGGGATACGCAGTATTTT. As protein: CASKLFNGDTQYF.

The chain links TRBV25-1 to TRBJ1-3; D not resolved. V was trimmed by 0 bases and J by 2 bases, leaving 11 bases between them. CDR1 is MGHDK and CDR2 is SYGVNS in the germline V gene. The CDR3 has 16 residues. CDR3 nucleotide sequence: TGTGCCAGCAGTGAATATATGGGAGGGACTGGAAACACCATATATTTT. Protein product: CASSEYMGGTGNTIYF.

The V and J genes are TRBV19 and TRBJ2-3; the D gene is possibly TRBD2 (5 bases). V lost 7 bases to trimming and J lost 0 bases, with 8 bases between them. The CDR3 loop spans 13 amino acids. Per the germline V gene, CDR1 is LNHDA and CDR2 is SQIVND (reference sequence). CDR3 residues: CASTGLSTDTQYF. Here the CDR3 DNA reads TGTGCCAGTACCGGACTGAGCACAGATACGCAGTATTTT.

This clonotype was seen many times. The junction departs from germline at one end; a sequencing error may be responsible. The genes are TRBV6-1 and TRBJ2-1, with TRBD2 identical over 10 bases. Germline V gives CDR1 MNHNS, CDR2 SASEGT. The CDR3 sequence is 14 residues long. The CDR3 is CASSKAGGSNEQFF. The CDR3 region has the DNA TGTGCCAGCAGTAAAGCGGGGGGGTCCAATGAGCAGTTCTTC.

V usage is TRBV10-3 and J usage is TRBJ2-6; TRBD1 matches 10 bases. Germline loops: CDR1 ENHRY, CDR2 SYGVKD. The CDR3 is made up of 16 amino acids. After removal of 10 bases from V and 3 bases from J, the junction contained 9 bases not matched to a gene. Here the CDR3 reads CATAGTGDFGANVLTF. CDR3 DNA sequence: TGTGCCACTGCCGGGACAGGGGACTTTGGGGCCAACGTCCTGACTTTC.

The genes are TRBV2 and TRBJ2-1; 12 nucleotides match TRBD1. Per the germline V gene, CDR1 is SNHLY and CDR2 is FYNNEI. There are 13 residues in the CDR3. Trimming removed 7 bases from V and 10 bases from J; junction bases left unmatched: 5. This CDR3 is CASTRDRGQEQFF. In DNA form, the CDR3 reads TGTGCCAGCACCAGGGACAGGGGGCAGGAGCAGTTCTTC.

The CDR3 bases are TGTGCCACCCGGACTGCCGGGATCGGGGGTGAGCAGTTCTTC. This encodes CATRTAGIGGEQFF. The V and J genes are TRBV24-1 and TRBJ2-1, with a tentative D call TRBD2 (6 bases). Germline CDR1 and CDR2: KGHDR and SFDVKD. V gave up 9 bases and J gave up 9 bases, with 20 bases separating them. CDR3 length: 14 amino acids.

This clonotype was detected only once. V is TRBV15 and J is TRBJ1-4; 10 bases are a match to TRBD1. This CDR3 has 17 residues. Germline lookup yields CDR1 LNHNV and CDR2 YYDKDF (reference sequence). V lost 1 base to trimming and J lost 2 bases; unmatched junction nucleotides: 4. The CDR3 DNA reads TGTGCCACCAGCAGAGGCCGGACAGGGGGGACTAATGAAAAACTGTTTTTT. Translated: CATSRGRTGGTNEKLFF. Based on the CDR3 plus reference TRBV15 and TRBJ1-4, the full variable domain is DAMVIQNPRYQVTQFGKPVTLSCSQTLNHNVMYWYQQKSSQAPKLLFHYYDKDFNNEADTPDNFQSRRPNTSFCFLDIRSPGLGDTAMYLCATSRGRTGGTNEKLFFGSGTQLSVL.

The genes are TRBV20-1 and TRBJ1-6, with 7 bases fitting TRBD1. This CDR3 spans 13 amino acids. In germline, CDR1 is DFQATT, CDR2 SNEGSKA (reference sequence). V gave up 5 bases and J gave up 6 bases; unmatched junction bases: 4. In nucleotides, the CDR3 is TGCAGTGCTTGGGACAGTCCTAATTCACCCCTCCACTTT. This sequence encodes CSAWDSPNSPLHF.

This rearrangement joins TRBV20-1 to TRBJ2-7; D possibly corresponds to TRBD1 (6 bases). The CDR3 length is 15 residues. Trimming took off 0 bases at V and 0 bases at J, with 12 bases between the two ends. Germline lookup yields CDR1 DFQATT and CDR2 SNEGSKA (reference sequence). The CDR3: CSARDGSGVSYEQYF. The CDR3 DNA reads TGCAGTGCTAGAGATGGTTCAGGGGTCTCCTACGAGCAGTACTTC.

This clonotype was seen ten or more times. The chain links TRBV18 to TRBJ1-6, with 10 bases that match TRBD1. J lost 10 bases, V lost 3 bases, and 9 bases had no gene match. CDR3 size: 16 residues. The V gene's germline CDR1 is KGHSH and CDR2 LQKENI. The CDR3 protein is CASSPDRTGGNSPLHF. CDR3 DNA sequence: TGTGCCAGCTCACCCGACCGGACAGGGGGTAACTCACCCCTCCACTTT.

The sample holds a few counts of this clonotype. The CDR3 here is CSGWGQGGYEQYF. DNA of the CDR3: TGCAGCGGGTGGGGGCAGGGAGGCTACGAGCAGTACTTC. This sequence joins TRBV29-1 and TRBJ2-7; D tentatively reads TRBD1 or TRBD2 (6 bases each). The germline gives CDR1 SQVTM, CDR2 ANQGSEA. The CDR3 totals 13 residues. The V and J ends lost 7 bases and 3 bases respectively, with 16 bases between them.

A few counts support this clonotype. CDR3 nucleotides: TGTGCCAGCAGTATTCACGGGACAGGAGGCGAGCAGTACTTC. This codes for CASSIHGTGGEQYF. V and J are TRBV25-1 and TRBJ2-7; the match to TRBD1 covers 8 bases. The V gene end was trimmed by 5 bases and the J gene end by 6 bases; junction bases not matched to a gene: 9. CDR1 and CDR2 from the germline V gene are MGHDK and SYGVNS. The CDR3 has 14 amino acids.

The sample holds a few counts of this clonotype. The chain recombines TRBV29-1 with TRBJ2-5; 11 bases line up with TRBD2. J was trimmed by 5 bases and V by 4 bases; bases with no gene match: 9. The germline V gene encodes CDR1 SQVTM and CDR2 ANQGSEA. The CDR3 is 15 residues long. The CDR3: CSVVFSTSGAETQYF. The CDR3 nucleotides read TGCAGCGTTGTTTTTTCGACTAGCGGGGCGGAGACCCAGTACTTC. The variable domain in full, completed from reference TRBV29-1 and TRBJ2-5, reads SAVISQKPSRDICQRGTSLTIQCQVDSQVTMMFWYRQQPGQSLTLIATANQGSEATYESGFVIDKFPISRPNLTFSTLTVSNMSPEDSSIYLCSVVFSTSGAETQYFGPGTRLLVL.

This clonotype was found once. The rearrangement uses TRBV7-9 and TRBJ2-5; D is tentatively TRBD1 or TRBD2 (5 bases each). Trimming took off 5 bases at V and 0 bases at J, with 10 bases between the two ends. This CDR3 spans 14 amino acids. Germline CDR1 SEHNR, CDR2 FQNEAQ (reference sequence). CDR3 nucleotide sequence: TGTGCCAGCAGCCCAACGGGGCACCAAGAGACCCAGTACTTC. This gives the protein CASSPTGHQETQYF.

This clonotype occurred many times. The chain is built from TRBV6-1 and TRBJ2-7, with 13 positions matching TRBD2. Germline assignment: CDR1 MNHNS and CDR2 SASEGT. The V and J ends lost 5 bases and 5 bases, in that order; junction bases with no gene match: 9. The CDR3 totals 16 residues. CDR3: CASSRSSGLAGHEQYF. The CDR3 nucleotides are TGTGCCAGCAGTCGCTCCTCGGGACTAGCGGGGCACGAGCAGTACTTC.

The CDR3 DNA is TGTGCCAGCAGTAGTAGCAGGGGTAACAATGAGCAGTTCTTC. It translates to CASSSSRGNNEQFF. The V gene is TRBV2, the J gene TRBJ2-1; weak D call: TRBD1 (6 bases). This CDR3 is built from 14 residues. Germline loops: CDR1 SNHLY, CDR2 FYNNEI. V was trimmed by 5 bases and J by 5 bases, leaving 13 bases between them.

The chain couples TRBV5-1 to TRBJ2-1, with 8 nucleotides matching TRBD1. V shed 5 bases, J shed 7 bases, and the junction held 17 bases outside the gene matches. Germline-derived CDR1 and CDR2 are SGHRS and YFSETQ. The CDR3 runs 17 residues. The CDR3 sequence is CASRRGQAVRGGNEQFF. CDR3 nucleotide sequence: TGCGCCAGCAGACGGGGACAGGCCGTTCGTGGAGGAAATGAGCAGTTCTTC.

The CDR3 sequence is CSVGSLAGGAPDTQYF. CDR3 nucleotide sequence: TGCAGCGTTGGAAGTTTGGCTGGGGGGGCCCCAGATACGCAGTATTTT. The rearrangement uses TRBV29-1 and TRBJ2-3; maybe TRBD2 (7 bases). V was pared by 4 bases and J by 4 bases, with 21 bases between. This CDR3 spans 16 amino acids. Germline V gene sequence: CDR1 SQVTM, CDR2 ANQGSEA.

The rearrangement uses TRBV11-1 and TRBJ2-3; TRBD1 or TRBD2 may be the D gene (5 bases each). Germline loops: CDR1 SGHAT, CDR2 FQDESV (reference sequence). The CDR3 extends over 15 amino acids. V lost 8 bases and J lost 2, with 17 bases in between. The DNA of the CDR3 is TGTGCCAGCGGCTCCCTGGGGGACCCCACAGATACGCAGTATTTT. Protein product: CASGSLGDPTDTQYF.

This chain uses TRBV27 with TRBJ2-2; D unclear. CDR1 is MNHEY and CDR2 is SMNVEV in the germline V gene (reference sequence). The V gene lost 4 bases and the J gene lost 7 bases, with 7 bases spanning the gap. The CDR3 covers 12 residues. The CDR3 sequence: CASSSPDGELFF. In nucleotides, the CDR3 is TGTGCCAGCAGTTCCCCAGACGGGGAGCTGTTTTTT.

Ten or more counts support this clonotype. The chain carries TRBV2 and TRBJ1-1, with D unresolved. Trimming left V 4 bases short and J 0 bases short, with 9 bases between. The CDR3 has 14 amino acids. Germline V gene sequence: CDR1 SNHLY, CDR2 FYNNEI. In DNA, the CDR3 is TGTGCCAGCAGTGGAACGGTGATGAACACTGAAGCTTTCTTT. Translating it yields CASSGTVMNTEAFF.